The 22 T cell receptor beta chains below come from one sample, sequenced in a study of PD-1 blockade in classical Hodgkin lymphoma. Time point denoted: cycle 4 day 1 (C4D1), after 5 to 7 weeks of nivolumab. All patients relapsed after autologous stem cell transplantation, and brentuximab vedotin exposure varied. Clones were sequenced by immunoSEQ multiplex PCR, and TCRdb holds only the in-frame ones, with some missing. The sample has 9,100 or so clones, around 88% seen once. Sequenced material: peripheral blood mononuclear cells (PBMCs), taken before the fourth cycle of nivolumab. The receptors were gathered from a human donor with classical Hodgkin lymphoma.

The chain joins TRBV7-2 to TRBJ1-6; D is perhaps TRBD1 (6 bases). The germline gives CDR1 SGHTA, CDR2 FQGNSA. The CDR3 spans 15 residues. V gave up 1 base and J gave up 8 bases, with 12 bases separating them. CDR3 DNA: TGTGCCAGCAGCTTAGGCCCGACAGGATATTCACCCCTCCACTTT. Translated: CASSLGPTGYSPLHF. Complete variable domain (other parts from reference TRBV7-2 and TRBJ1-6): GAGVSQSPSNKVTEKGKDVELRCDPISGHTALYWYRQSLGQGLEFLIYFQGNSAPDKSGLPSDRFSAERTGGSVSTLTIQRTQQEDSAVYLCASSLGPTGYSPLHFGNGTRLTVT.

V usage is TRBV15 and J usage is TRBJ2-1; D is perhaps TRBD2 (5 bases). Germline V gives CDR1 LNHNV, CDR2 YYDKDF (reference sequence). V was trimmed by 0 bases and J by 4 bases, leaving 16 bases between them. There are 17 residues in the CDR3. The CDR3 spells CATSREGPHSGYNEQFF. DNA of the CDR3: TGTGCCACCAGCAGAGAGGGCCCCCACTCGGGGTACAATGAGCAGTTCTTC. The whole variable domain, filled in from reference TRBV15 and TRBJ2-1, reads DAMVIQNPRYQVTQFGKPVTLSCSQTLNHNVMYWYQQKSSQAPKLLFHYYDKDFNNEADTPDNFQSRRPNTSFCFLDIRSPGLGDTAMYLCATSREGPHSGYNEQFFGPGTRLTVL.

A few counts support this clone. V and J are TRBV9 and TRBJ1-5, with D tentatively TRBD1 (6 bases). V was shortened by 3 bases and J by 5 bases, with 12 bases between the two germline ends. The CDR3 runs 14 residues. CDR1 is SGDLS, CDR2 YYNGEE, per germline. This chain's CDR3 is CASSDGGQYQPQHF. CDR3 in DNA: TGTGCCAGCAGCGACGGAGGACAGTATCAGCCCCAGCATTTT.

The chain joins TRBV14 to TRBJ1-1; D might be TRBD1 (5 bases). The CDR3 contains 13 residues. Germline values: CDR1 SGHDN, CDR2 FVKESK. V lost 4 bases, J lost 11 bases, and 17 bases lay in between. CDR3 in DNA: TGTGCCAGCAGCCGTGGGACCGTTTCGCTGGCTTTCTTT. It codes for CASSRGTVSLAFF.

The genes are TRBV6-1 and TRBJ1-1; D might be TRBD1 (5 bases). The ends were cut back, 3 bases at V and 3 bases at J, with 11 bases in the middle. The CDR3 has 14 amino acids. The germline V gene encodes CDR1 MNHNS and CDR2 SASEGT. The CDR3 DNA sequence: TGTGCCAGCAGTGAGACAGCTGCATACACTGAAGCTTTCTTT. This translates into CASSETAAYTEAFF.

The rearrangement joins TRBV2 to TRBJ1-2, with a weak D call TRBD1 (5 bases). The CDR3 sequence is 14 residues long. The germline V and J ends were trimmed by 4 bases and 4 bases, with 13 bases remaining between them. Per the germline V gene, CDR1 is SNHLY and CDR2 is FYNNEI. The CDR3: CASSVAGGGYGYTF. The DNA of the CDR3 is TGTGCCAGCAGTGTGGCAGGTGGGGGCTATGGCTACACCTTC.

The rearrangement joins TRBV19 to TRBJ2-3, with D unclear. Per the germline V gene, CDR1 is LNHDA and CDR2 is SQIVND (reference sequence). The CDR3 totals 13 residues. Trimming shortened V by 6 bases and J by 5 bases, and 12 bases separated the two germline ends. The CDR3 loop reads CASSLQVLDTQYF. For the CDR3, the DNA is TGTGCCAGTAGCCTTCAAGTCCTAGATACGCAGTATTTT. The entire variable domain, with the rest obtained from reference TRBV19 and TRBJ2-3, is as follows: DGGITQSPKYLFRKEGQNVTLSCEQNLNHDAMYWYRQDPGQGLRLIYYSQIVNDFQKGDIAEGYSVSREKKESFPLTVTSAQKNPTAFYLCASSLQVLDTQYFGPGTRLTVL.

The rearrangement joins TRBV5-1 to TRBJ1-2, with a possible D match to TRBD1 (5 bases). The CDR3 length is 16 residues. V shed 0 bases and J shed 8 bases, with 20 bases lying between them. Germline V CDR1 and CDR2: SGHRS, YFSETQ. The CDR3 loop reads CASSLGASGGADGYTF. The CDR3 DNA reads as TGCGCCAGCAGCTTGGGGGCGTCGGGTGGGGCTGACGGCTACACCTTC.

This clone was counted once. This CDR3 reads CASSVGRGSYNEQFF. In nucleotides, the CDR3 is TGTGCCAGCAGCGTGGGCAGGGGCTCCTACAATGAGCAGTTCTTC. The chain links TRBV9 to TRBJ2-1, with a possible D match to TRBD1 (6 bases). The CDR3 extends over 15 amino acids. Germline V CDR1 and CDR2: SGDLS, YYNGEE. V lost 2 bases and J 0 bases, leaving 9 bases between the germline ends.

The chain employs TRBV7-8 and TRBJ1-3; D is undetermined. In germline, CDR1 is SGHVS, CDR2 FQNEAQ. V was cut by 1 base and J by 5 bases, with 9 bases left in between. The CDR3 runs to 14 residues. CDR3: CASSLDGSRNTIYF. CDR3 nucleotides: TGTGCCAGCAGCTTAGATGGCAGTAGAAACACCATATATTTT.

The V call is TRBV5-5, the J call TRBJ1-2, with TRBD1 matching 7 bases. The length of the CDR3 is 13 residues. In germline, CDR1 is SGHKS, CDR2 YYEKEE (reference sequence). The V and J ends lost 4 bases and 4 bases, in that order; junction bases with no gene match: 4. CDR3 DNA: TGTGCCAGCAGCCCAGCAGGGGGCTATGGCTACACCTTC. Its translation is CASSPAGGYGYTF.

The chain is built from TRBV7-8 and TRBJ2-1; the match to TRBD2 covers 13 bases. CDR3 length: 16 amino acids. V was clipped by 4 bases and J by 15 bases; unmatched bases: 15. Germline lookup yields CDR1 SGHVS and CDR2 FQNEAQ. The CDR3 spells CASSSWTSGGGSGPFF. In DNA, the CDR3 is TGTGCCAGCAGCTCTTGGACTAGCGGGGGTGGATCGGGTCCGTTCTTC.

CDR3 region: CASSLVARISSTDTQYF. DNA of the CDR3: TGTGCCAGCAGTTTAGTCGCTAGGATTTCTAGCACAGATACGCAGTATTTT. The rearrangement joins TRBV27 to TRBJ2-3, with D hard to call. V dropped 2 bases and J dropped 0 bases, with 15 bases sitting between them. This CDR3 spans 17 amino acids. Germline V CDR1 and CDR2: MNHEY, SMNVEV (reference sequence).

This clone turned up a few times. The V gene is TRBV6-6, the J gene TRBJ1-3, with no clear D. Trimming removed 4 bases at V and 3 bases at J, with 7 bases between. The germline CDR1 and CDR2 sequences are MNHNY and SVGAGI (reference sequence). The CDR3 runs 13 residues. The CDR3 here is CASSSHHGNTIYF. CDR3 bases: TGTGCCAGCAGTTCCCATCATGGAAACACCATATATTTT.

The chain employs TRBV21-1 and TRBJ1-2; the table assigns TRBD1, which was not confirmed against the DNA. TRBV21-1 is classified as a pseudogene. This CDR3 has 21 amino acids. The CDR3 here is CASITVVHAGTGFRAVDGYTF. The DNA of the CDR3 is TGTGCCAGCATCACCGTGGTCCACGCCGGGACAGGTTTTAGAGCTGTCGATGGCTACACCTTC.

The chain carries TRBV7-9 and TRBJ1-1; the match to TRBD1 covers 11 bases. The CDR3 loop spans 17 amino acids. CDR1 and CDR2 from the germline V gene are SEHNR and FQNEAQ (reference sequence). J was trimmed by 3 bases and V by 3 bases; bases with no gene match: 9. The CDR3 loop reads CASSFPGQGAMDTEAFF. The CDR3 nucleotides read TGTGCCAGCAGCTTCCCCGGACAGGGGGCGATGGACACTGAAGCTTTCTTT.

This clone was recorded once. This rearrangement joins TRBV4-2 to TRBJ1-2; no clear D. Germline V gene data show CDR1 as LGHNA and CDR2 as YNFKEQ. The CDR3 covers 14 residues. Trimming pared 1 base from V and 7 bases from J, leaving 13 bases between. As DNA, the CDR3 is TGTGCCAGCAGCCAAGTTGGTGGAGGGTCTGGCTACACCTTC. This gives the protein CASSQVGGGSGYTF.

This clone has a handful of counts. CDR3 sequence: CASSTGQGTYNSPLHF. In DNA, the CDR3 is TGTGCCAGCAGTACGGGACAGGGCACCTATAATTCACCCCTCCACTTT. The chain carries TRBV27 and TRBJ1-6, with 9 bases lining up with TRBD1. CDR1 is MNHEY and CDR2 is SMNVEV in the germline V gene (reference sequence). V was pared by 5 bases and J by 2 bases, with 4 bases of the junction left unmatched. CDR3 length: 16 residues.

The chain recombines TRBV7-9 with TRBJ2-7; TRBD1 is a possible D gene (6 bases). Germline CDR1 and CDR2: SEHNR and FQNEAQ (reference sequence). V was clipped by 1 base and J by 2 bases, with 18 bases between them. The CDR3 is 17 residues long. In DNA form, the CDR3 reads TGTGCCAGCAGCTTAGGTGGTATTCTGGGACAACCCTACGAGCAGTACTTC. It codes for CASSLGGILGQPYEQYF.

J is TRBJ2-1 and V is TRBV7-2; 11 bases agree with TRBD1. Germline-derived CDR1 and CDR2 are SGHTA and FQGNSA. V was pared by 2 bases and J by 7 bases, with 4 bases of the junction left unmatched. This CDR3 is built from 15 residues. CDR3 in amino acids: CASSLRTGGYNEQFF. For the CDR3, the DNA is TGTGCCAGCAGCTTACGGACAGGGGGCTATAATGAGCAGTTCTTC.

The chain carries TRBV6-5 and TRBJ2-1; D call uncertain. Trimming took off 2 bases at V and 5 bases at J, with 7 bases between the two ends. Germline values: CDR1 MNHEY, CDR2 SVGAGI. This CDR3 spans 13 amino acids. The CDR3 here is CASSYTQNNEQFF. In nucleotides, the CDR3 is TGTGCCAGCAGTTACACCCAGAACAATGAGCAGTTCTTC.

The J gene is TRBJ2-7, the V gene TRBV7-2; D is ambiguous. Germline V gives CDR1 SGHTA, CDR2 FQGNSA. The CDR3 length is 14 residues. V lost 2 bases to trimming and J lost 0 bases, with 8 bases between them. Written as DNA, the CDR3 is TGTGCCAGCAGCTTAACTGAAATCTCCTACGAGCAGTACTTC. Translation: CASSLTEISYEQYF.